The sample holds one count of the clone carrying this TCR beta chain. Antigen: not known. The assay was immunoSEQ multiplex PCR, and TCRdb's table has in-frame clones only and misses some. Of hundreds of thousands of clones listed, roughly 91% are singletons. The data derive from a study of cytomegalovirus exposure and HLA in healthy donors. As for the study in general: The 90 to 150 validation repertoires were produced on the same platform as the 650 or so repertoires of the first cohort. This was reported in a later analysis.

Donors came from a validation cohort of over a hundred subjects, distinct from the first 666-subject cohort. General study results and limits: Subsequent analysis showed first-cohort TCR clusters tending to co-occur in some 120 validation repertoires.

The V gene lost 1 base and the J gene lost 4 bases, with 16 bases spanning the gap. The germline V gene has CDR1 MNHEY and CDR2 SMNVEV (reference sequence). This CDR3 comprises 16 residues. Sample: PBMCs. The V gene is TRBV27, the J gene TRBJ1-2; tentative D call: TRBD1 (6 bases). This sequence was found in a woman aged 18 to 35 in good health and CMV-seropositive. CDR3 in DNA: TGTGCCAGCAGTTTATTTCGGCGGGGGCTCGGCTATGGCTACACCTTC. The encoded protein is CASSLFRRGLGYGYTF.